This T cell receptor (beta chain) stems from a study of T cells after yellow fever vaccination. Whole-study results and caveats: The study re-detected most primary-vaccination clones after the booster (96% CD4, 85% to 90% CD8). Some clonotypes, a small share, were shared between CD4 and CD8 compartments.

This clonotype was detected many times. Its cognate antigen is unknown. The study made its TCR cDNA through 5'RACE template switching. That step introduced a universal primer site along with UMIs. MiXCR, run by TCRdb on the 5' RACE reads, gives a single entry per CDR3 protein. This table has about 340,000 distinct CDR3 sequences, about 12% appearing once. V was clipped by 2 bases and J by 1 base, with 8 bases between them. There are 13 residues in the CDR3. The germline V gene encodes CDR1 SQVTM and CDR2 ANQGSEA. This sample comprised CD4+ T cells sorted from PBMCs, obtained 15 days after the yellow fever booster vaccination. This chain links TRBV29-1 with TRBJ1-1; D is unresolved. This receptor was obtained from a man aged 18 to 29 who received the YFV17D yellow fever vaccine. The CDR3 DNA follows: TGCAGCGTTGAAAAACCGGAGAACACTGAAGCTTTCTTT. Translated: CSVEKPENTEAFF.